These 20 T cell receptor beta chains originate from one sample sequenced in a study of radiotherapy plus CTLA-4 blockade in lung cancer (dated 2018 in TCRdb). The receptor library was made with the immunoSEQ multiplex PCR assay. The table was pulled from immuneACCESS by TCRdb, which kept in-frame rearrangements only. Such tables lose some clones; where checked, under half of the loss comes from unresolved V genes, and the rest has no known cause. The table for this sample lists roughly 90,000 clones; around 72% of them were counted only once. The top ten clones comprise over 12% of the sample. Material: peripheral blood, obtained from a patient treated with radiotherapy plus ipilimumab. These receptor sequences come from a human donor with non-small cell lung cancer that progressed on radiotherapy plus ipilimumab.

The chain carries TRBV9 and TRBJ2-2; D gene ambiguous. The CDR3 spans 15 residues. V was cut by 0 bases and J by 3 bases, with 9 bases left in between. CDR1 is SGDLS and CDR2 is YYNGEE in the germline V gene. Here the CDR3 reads CASSVGGTDTGELFF. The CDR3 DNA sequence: TGTGCCAGCAGCGTAGGCGGTACGGACACCGGGGAGCTGTTTTTT.

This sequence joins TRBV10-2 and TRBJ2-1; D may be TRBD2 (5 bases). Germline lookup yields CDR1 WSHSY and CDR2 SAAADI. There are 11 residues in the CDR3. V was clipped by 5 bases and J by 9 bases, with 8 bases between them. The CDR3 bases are TGCGCCAGCAGTCCCGGAGGTGAGCAGTTCTTC. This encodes CASSPGGEQFF.

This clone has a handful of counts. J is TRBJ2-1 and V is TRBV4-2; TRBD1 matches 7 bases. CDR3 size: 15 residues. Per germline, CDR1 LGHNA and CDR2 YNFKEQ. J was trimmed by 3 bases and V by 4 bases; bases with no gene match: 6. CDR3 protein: CASSPRQGDYNEQFF. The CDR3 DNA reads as TGTGCCAGCAGCCCTCGGCAGGGGGACTACAATGAGCAGTTCTTC.

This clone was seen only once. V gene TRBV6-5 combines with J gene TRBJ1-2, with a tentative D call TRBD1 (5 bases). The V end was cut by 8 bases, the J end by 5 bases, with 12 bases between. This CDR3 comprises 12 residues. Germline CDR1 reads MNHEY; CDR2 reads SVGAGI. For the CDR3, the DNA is TGTGCCAGCTCTGGCCAGGGTTATGGCTACACCTTC. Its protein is CASSGQGYGYTF.

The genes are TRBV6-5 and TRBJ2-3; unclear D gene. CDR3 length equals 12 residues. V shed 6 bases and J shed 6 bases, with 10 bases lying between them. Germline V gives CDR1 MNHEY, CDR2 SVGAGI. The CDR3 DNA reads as TGTGCCAGCAGCCCTACCTTGGATACGCAGTATTTT. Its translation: CASSPTLDTQYF.

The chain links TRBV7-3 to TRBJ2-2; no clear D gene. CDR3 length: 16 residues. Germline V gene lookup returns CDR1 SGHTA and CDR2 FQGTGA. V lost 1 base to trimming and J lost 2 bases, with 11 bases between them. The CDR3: CASSLSFSTNTGELFF. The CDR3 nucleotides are TGTGCCAGCAGCTTAAGTTTCAGTACCAACACCGGGGAGCTGTTTTTT.

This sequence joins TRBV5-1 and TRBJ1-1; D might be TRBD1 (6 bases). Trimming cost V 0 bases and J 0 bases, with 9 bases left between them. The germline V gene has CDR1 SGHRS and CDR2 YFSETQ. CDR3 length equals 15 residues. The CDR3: CASSLDTGLNTEAFF. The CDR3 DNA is TGCGCCAGCAGCTTGGATACAGGGCTGAACACTGAAGCTTTCTTT.

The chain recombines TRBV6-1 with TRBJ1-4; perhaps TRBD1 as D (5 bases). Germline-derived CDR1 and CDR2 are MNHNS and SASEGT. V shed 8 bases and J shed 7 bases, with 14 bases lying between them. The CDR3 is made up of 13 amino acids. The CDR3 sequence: CASDWGWGEKLFF. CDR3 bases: TGTGCCAGCGACTGGGGGTGGGGTGAAAAACTGTTTTTT.

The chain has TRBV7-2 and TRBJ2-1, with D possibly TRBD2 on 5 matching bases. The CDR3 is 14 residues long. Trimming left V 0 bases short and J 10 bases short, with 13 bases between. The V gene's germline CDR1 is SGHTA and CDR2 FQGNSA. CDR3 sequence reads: CASSLAGVGNEQFF. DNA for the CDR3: TGTGCCAGCAGCTTAGCGGGAGTCGGCAACGAGCAGTTCTTC.

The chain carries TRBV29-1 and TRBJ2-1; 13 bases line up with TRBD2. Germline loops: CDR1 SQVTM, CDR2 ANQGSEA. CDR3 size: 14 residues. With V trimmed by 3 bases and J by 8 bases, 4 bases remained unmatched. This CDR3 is CSVDWTSGGDEQFF. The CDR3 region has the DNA TGCAGCGTTGATTGGACTAGCGGGGGTGATGAGCAGTTCTTC.

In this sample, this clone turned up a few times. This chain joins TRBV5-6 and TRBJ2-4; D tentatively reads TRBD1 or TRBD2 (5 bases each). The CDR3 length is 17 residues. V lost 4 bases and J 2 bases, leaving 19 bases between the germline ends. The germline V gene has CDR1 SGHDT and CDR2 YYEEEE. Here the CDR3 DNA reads TGTGCCAGCAGCGTTTACGGGACCCAATCCCCCAAAAACATTCAGTACTTC. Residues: CASSVYGTQSPKNIQYF.

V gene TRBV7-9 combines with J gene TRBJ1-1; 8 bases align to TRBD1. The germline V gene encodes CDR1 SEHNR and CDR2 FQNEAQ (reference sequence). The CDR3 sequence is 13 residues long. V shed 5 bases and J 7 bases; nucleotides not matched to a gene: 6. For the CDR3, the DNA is TGTGCCAGCAGCGCCCGGGACAGGCATGAAGCTTTCTTT. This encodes CASSARDRHEAFF.

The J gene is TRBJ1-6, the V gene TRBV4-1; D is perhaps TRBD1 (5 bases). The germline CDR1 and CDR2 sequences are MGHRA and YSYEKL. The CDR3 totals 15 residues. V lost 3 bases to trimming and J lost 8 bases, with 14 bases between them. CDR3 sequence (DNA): TGCGCCAGCAGCCATGTGGGGCGGCCGGATTCACCCCTCCACTTT. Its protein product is CASSHVGRPDSPLHF.

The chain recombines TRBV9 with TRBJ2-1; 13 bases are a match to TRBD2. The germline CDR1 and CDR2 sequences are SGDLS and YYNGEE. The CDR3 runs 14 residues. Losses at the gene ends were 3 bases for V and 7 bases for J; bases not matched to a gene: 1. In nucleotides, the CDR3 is TGTGCCAGCAGCGGGGGACTAGCGGGGAATGAGCAGTTCTTC. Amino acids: CASSGGLAGNEQFF. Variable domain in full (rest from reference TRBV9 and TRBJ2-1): DSGVTQTPKHLITATGQRVTLRCSPRSGDLSVYWYQQSLDQGLQFLIQYYNGEERAKGNILERFSAQQFPDLHSELNLSSLELGDSALYFCASSGGLAGNEQFFGPGTRLTVL.

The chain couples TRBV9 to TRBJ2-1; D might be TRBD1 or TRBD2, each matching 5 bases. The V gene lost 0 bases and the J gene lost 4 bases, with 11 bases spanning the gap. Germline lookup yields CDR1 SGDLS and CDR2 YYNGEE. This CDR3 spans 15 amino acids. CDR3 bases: TGTGCCAGCAGCGTAGCGGGGCCCTGGTACAATGAGCAGTTCTTC. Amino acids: CASSVAGPWYNEQFF.

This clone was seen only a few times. CDR3 in amino acids: CASSWNTGELFF. The CDR3 bases are TGTGCCAGCAGCTGGAACACCGGGGAGCTGTTTTTT. This rearrangement joins TRBV7-2 to TRBJ2-2; D is ambiguous. Trimming removed 4 bases at V and 1 base at J, with 1 base between. Germline V CDR1 and CDR2: SGHTA, FQGNSA. CDR3 length equals 12 residues. The complete variable domain, with remaining parts taken from reference TRBV7-2 and TRBJ2-2, reads GAGVSQSPSNKVTEKGKDVELRCDPISGHTALYWYRQSLGQGLEFLIYFQGNSAPDKSGLPSDRFSAERTGGSVSTLTIQRTQQEDSAVYLCASSWNTGELFFGEGSRLTVL.

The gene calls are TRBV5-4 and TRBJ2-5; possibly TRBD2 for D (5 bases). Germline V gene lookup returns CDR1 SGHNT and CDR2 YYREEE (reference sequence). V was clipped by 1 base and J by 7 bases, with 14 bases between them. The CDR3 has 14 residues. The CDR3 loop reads CASSLNRAEGTQYF. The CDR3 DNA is TGTGCCAGCAGCTTGAATCGAGCAGAGGGGACCCAGTACTTC.

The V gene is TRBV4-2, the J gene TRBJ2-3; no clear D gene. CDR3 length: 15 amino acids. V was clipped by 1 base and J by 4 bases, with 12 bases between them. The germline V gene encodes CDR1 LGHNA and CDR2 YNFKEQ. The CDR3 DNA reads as TGTGCCAGCAGCCAAGCGGAGCTACTTCCAGATACGCAGTATTTT. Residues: CASSQAELLPDTQYF.

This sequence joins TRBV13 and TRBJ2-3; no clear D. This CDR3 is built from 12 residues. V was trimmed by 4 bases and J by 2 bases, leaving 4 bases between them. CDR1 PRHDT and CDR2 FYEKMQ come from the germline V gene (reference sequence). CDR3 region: CASSSLTDTQYF. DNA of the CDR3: TGTGCCAGCAGCTCACTCACAGATACGCAGTATTTT.

CDR3 bases: TGTGCCAGCAGCTTAGAGCGTCAAGAGACCCAGTACTTC. This gives the protein CASSLERQETQYF. The chain carries TRBV13 and TRBJ2-5; D unclear. This CDR3 comprises 13 residues. The V gene's germline CDR1 is PRHDT and CDR2 FYEKMQ (reference sequence). Trimming shortened V by 1 base and J by 2 bases, and 5 bases separated the two germline ends.